The next 18 T cell receptor beta chains were all read from a single sample in a study of radiotherapy plus CTLA-4 blockade in lung cancer. TCRdb's copy holds only in-frame clones and misses some; the assay was immunoSEQ multiplex PCR. This table has about 85,000 clones, around 88% appearing once. Sequencing used peripheral blood, obtained from a patient treated with radiotherapy plus ipilimumab. These receptors all stem from a human donor with non-small cell lung cancer who had a partial response to radiotherapy plus ipilimumab.

The CDR3 nucleotides are TGTGCCAGCAGCGGCCTACTAGCGGGAGGATCCTACGAGCAGTACTTC. It encodes CASSGLLAGGSYEQYF. This chain connects TRBV5-4 to TRBJ2-7, with 12 bases lining up with TRBD2. This CDR3 spans 16 amino acids. J gave up 1 base and V 4 bases, and 6 bases lay outside the gene matches. CDR1 is SGHNT and CDR2 is YYREEE in the germline V gene (reference sequence).

This chain uses TRBV5-4 with TRBJ1-4; D unclear. Germline values: CDR1 SGHNT, CDR2 YYREEE (reference sequence). The CDR3 consists of 14 residues. Trimming took 0 bases from V and 5 from J, leaving 8 bases between them. The CDR3 loop reads CASSLDSLNEKLFF. The CDR3 DNA sequence: TGTGCCAGCAGCTTGGACAGCCTAAATGAAAAACTGTTTTTT.

This rearrangement joins TRBV29-1 to TRBJ1-1; 7 bases are shared with TRBD1. CDR1 and CDR2 from the germline V gene are SQVTM and ANQGSEA. Trimming at V came to 1 base and at J to 8 bases, leaving 13 bases not matched to a gene. This CDR3 is built from 15 residues. CDR3 coding DNA: TGCAGCGTTGAAGTCAGTGGGACAGCGGCAGGAGAAGCTTTCTTT. This translates into CSVEVSGTAAGEAFF.

The V and J genes are TRBV28 and TRBJ2-7; tentative D call: TRBD1 (7 bases). The CDR3 runs to 14 residues. The germline gives CDR1 MDHEN, CDR2 SYDVKM. V was trimmed by 1 base and J by 3 bases, leaving 10 bases between them. CDR3 residues: CASSLYQGGYEQYF. The CDR3 coding sequence is TGTGCCAGCAGTTTATACCAGGGGGGCTACGAGCAGTACTTC.

This clone showed up just a few times. This chain's CDR3 is CASSAQVSNTGELFF. The CDR3 bases are TGTGCCAGCAGCGCACAGGTTTCGAACACCGGGGAGCTGTTTTTT. The chain employs TRBV2 and TRBJ2-2, with a weak D call TRBD1 (5 bases). Trimming removed 6 bases at V and 0 bases at J, with 11 bases between. This CDR3 contains 15 residues. The V gene's germline CDR1 is SNHLY and CDR2 FYNNEI.

The genes are TRBV4-3 and TRBJ2-1, with a possible D match to TRBD2 (5 bases). Germline-derived CDR1 and CDR2 are LGHNA and YSLEER. This CDR3 region has 16 residues. The V gene lost 0 bases and the J gene lost 3 bases, with 12 bases spanning the gap. CDR3 coding DNA: TGCGCCAGCAGCCAAGATCAAGGTAGCGTCTACAATGAGCAGTTCTTC. Its protein is CASSQDQGSVYNEQFF.

This clone was observed a single time. The V and J genes are TRBV29-1 and TRBJ2-1; 11 positions agree with TRBD2. After removal of 1 base from V and 8 bases from J, the junction contained 7 bases not matched to a gene. Looked up from germline, CDR1 is SQVTM and CDR2 is ANQGSEA. CDR3 length equals 15 residues. The CDR3 loop reads CSVEGVAGGLYEQFF. The CDR3 coding sequence is TGCAGCGTTGAAGGGGTAGCGGGAGGGCTCTATGAGCAGTTCTTC.

This clone appeared a single time. This chain links TRBV5-1 with TRBJ2-6; 7 bases line up with TRBD1. V gave up 3 bases and J gave up 1 base; unmatched junction bases: 10. This CDR3 spans 18 amino acids. From germline, CDR1 is SGHRS and CDR2 YFSETQ. This chain's CDR3 is CASSSGTALRSGANVLTF. For the CDR3, the DNA is TGCGCCAGCAGCTCGGGGACAGCTTTACGGTCTGGGGCCAACGTCCTGACTTTC.

The gene calls are TRBV4-3 and TRBJ2-3, with D tentatively TRBD1 (5 bases). Between the trimmed V and J ends, which lost 3 bases and 1 base, there was a span of 8 bases. Germline CDR1 and CDR2: LGHNA and YSLEER. The CDR3 contains 14 residues. In DNA, the CDR3 is TGCGCCAGCAGCCATTCACAGGGCACAGATACGCAGTATTTT. This sequence encodes CASSHSQGTDTQYF.

This clone was detected a few times. The chain joins TRBV28 to TRBJ1-4, with a weak D call TRBD1 (6 bases). The V gene lost 4 bases and the J gene lost 7 bases, with 10 bases spanning the gap. CDR1 is MDHEN, CDR2 SYDVKM, per germline. The CDR3 has 13 amino acids. In nucleotides, the CDR3 is TGTGCCAGCAGTTCCGGGACACGTGAAAAACTGTTTTTT. Encoded protein: CASSSGTREKLFF.

This chain uses TRBV25-1 with TRBJ1-4, with a weak D call TRBD1 (6 bases). From germline, CDR1 is MGHDK and CDR2 SYGVNS. CDR3 size: 16 residues. The V end lost 5 bases, the J end lost 7 bases, and 20 bases lay between the germline ends. CDR3 loop: CASSPRSGTFPEKLFF. CDR3 nucleotides: TGTGCCAGCAGTCCACGATCCGGGACATTTCCTGAAAAACTGTTTTTT. Drawing the rest from reference TRBV25-1 and TRBJ1-4, the complete variable domain is EADIYQTPRYLVIGTGKKITLECSQTMGHDKMYWYQQDPGMELHLIHYSYGVNSTEKGDLSSESTVSRIRTEHFPLTLESARPSHTSQYLCASSPRSGTFPEKLFFGSGTQLSVL.

The sample holds one count of this clone. The genes are TRBV7-9 and TRBJ2-7; TRBD2 is a possible D gene (6 bases). The CDR3 sequence is 14 residues long. The germline gives CDR1 SEHNR, CDR2 FQNEAQ (reference sequence). V was pared by 1 base and J by 5 bases, with 12 bases between. The CDR3 is CASSLGGGNHEQYF. In DNA form, the CDR3 reads TGTGCCAGCAGCTTAGGAGGAGGGAACCACGAGCAGTACTTC.

The rearrangement joins TRBV6-5 to TRBJ1-2; D is unclear. Deletions cut 5 bases from V and 4 bases from J, with 17 bases between. This CDR3 has 15 residues. Germline CDR1 is MNHEY and CDR2 is SVGAGI. In DNA form, the CDR3 reads TGTGCCAGCAGTCCTCACTCCGGGAAGTCCTATGGCTACACCTTC. Protein product: CASSPHSGKSYGYTF.

This chain joins TRBV5-4 and TRBJ1-1; 8 positions agree with TRBD1. CDR3 length: 15 amino acids. V lost 3 bases, J lost 0 bases, and 4 bases stayed unmatched. The germline V gene has CDR1 SGHNT and CDR2 YYREEE (reference sequence). CDR3 nucleotides: TGTGCCAGCAGCTGGGACAGGACGGTGAACACTGAAGCTTTCTTT. Its translation is CASSWDRTVNTEAFF.

The CDR3 bases are TGTGCCAGCAGCTTAGCAGAGGGTAAGGGCCAGCCCCAGCATTTT. Residues: CASSLAEGKGQPQHF. The chain couples TRBV7-2 to TRBJ1-5; D uncertain. Trimming took off 0 bases at V and 7 bases at J, with 13 bases between the two ends. Germline V gives CDR1 SGHTA, CDR2 FQGNSA. The CDR3 runs to 15 residues.

The chain employs TRBV19 and TRBJ1-5, with a weak D call TRBD1 (6 bases). V was trimmed by 5 bases and J by 1 base, leaving 9 bases between them. Germline V gene sequence: CDR1 LNHDA, CDR2 SQIVND (reference sequence). The CDR3 covers 14 residues. This CDR3 reads CASSWDTSNQPQHF. As DNA, the CDR3 is TGTGCCAGTAGTTGGGACACAAGCAATCAGCCCCAGCATTTT.

This chain links TRBV7-9 with TRBJ1-4, with TRBD1 as a possible D gene (6 bases). Trimming removed 5 bases at V and 3 bases at J, with 19 bases between. The germline CDR1 and CDR2 sequences are SEHNR and FQNEAQ (reference sequence). This CDR3 is 17 amino acids long. CDR3 sequence (DNA): TGTGCCAGCAGCGCCCAGACAGGAATAAAAGCTAATGAAAAACTGTTTTTT. Protein product: CASSAQTGIKANEKLFF.

The table lists this clone with a count of one. The chain has TRBV29-1 and TRBJ1-2; the match to TRBD1 covers 7 bases. Germline values: CDR1 SQVTM, CDR2 ANQGSEA. J lost 5 bases, V lost 5 bases, and 8 bases had no gene match. This CDR3 contains 13 residues. CDR3 in DNA: TGCAGCGTTATAGAACAGGGGAAGTATGGCTACACCTTC. It yields the protein CSVIEQGKYGYTF.